The text below deals with one T cell receptor (beta chain). Its antigen remains unknown. The source of the sample is a study of cytomegalovirus exposure and HLA in healthy donors. Study-level findings and limits: Segments of the TCR beta V type were, in most cases, productive about 87% or about 30% of the time in an earlier analysis. Most of the CMV-associated TCR beta chains (in a later analysis) appeared to be HLA-restricted.

PCR was performed using 60 Vbeta and 13 Jbeta primers. Data came from immunoSEQ multiplex PCR; TCRdb stores just in-frame clones and leaves some out. The sample carries some 100,000 clones, 65% to 90% recorded once. The sample was PBMCs. This sequence originates from a woman younger than 45 in good health and CMV-seronegative.

The DNA for the CDR3 is TGTGCCAGCAGTCCGGGACTCGCACCCCTTAATGAGCAGTTCTTC. Translation gives CASSPGLAPLNEQFF. The rearrangement uses TRBV7-7 and TRBJ2-1; tentative D call: TRBD2 (6 bases). V lost 6 bases and J lost 7, with 19 bases in between. The CDR3 contains 15 residues. Germline CDR1 is SSHAT and CDR2 is FNYEAQ (reference sequence).